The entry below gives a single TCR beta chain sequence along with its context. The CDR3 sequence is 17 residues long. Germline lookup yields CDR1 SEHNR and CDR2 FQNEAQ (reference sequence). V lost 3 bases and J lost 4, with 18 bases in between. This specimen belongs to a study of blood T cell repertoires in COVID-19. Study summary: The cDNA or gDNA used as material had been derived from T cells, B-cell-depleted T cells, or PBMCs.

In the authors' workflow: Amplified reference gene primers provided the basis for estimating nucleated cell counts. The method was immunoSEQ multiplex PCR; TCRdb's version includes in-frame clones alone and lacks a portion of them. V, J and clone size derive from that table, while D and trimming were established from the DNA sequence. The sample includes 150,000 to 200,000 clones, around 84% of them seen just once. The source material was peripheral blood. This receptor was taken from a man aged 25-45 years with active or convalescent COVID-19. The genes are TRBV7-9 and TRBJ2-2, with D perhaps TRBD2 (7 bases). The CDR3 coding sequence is TGTGCCAGCAGCTTTCATATGGGGGGGCCGGGCACCGGGGAGCTGTTTTTT. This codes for CASSFHMGGPGTGELFF.